The following is a TCR beta chain sequence with its context. The antigen is undetermined. It was 5'RACE with constant-segment primers that produced the TCR alpha and TCR beta cDNA libraries, which carried sample barcodes and UMIs. TCRdb independently ran MiXCR on the 5' RACE reads; one entry per CDR3 protein. The sample includes over 500,000 distinct CDR3 sequences, roughly 17% seen only once; the top ten take around 8.1%. This CDR3 is 13 amino acids long. The V end was cut by 1 base, the J end by 7 bases, with 14 bases between. Germline CDR1 reads DFQATT; CDR2 reads SNEGSKA (reference sequence). These data belong to a study of T-cell memory formation after mild COVID-19. Study-wide results and limits: Balance between CD4 and CD8 was seen in clones contracting day 15 to 85, and a CD4+ lean was seen in later expanders. Some SARS-CoV-2-responding clones were already detected in memory before infection.

This chain links TRBV20-1 with TRBJ2-7; D remains unclear. The sequencing input was PBMCs or a T cell subset sorted from them (not recorded which). The receptor comes from an adult woman who had mild COVID-19 (a few samples of this study predate the infection). Cell type and time point are not known. CDR3 amino acids: CSARGGSGLEQYF. In nucleotides, the CDR3 is TGCAGTGCTAGAGGGGGATCCGGTTTGGAGCAGTACTTC.